These 18 T cell receptor beta chains originate from one sample sequenced in a study of T cell changes during pregnancy in multiple sclerosis (dated by TCRdb to between 2019 and 2020). The library came from the immunoSEQ multiplex PCR assay. This is the immuneACCESS table as TCRdb keeps it, with only in-frame sequences that have V and J called. A part of the clones is gone; compared with another copy, unresolved V genes explain less than half, and the rest is unexplained. Within this sample are some 70,000 clones, with over 75% of them counted one time only. Around 0.3% of the sample is in the top ten clones. The sequencing here drew on CD4+ T cells from peripheral blood mononuclear cells, taken in the third trimester of pregnancy. The receptors come from a female donor in good health, enrolled as a control in a pregnancy study.

The rearrangement joins TRBV7-2 to TRBJ2-7; 9 bases map to TRBD1. Germline CDR1 SGHTA, CDR2 FQGNSA. The CDR3 has 15 residues. V was pared by 5 bases and J by 1 base, with 6 bases of the junction left unmatched. CDR3 in amino acids: CASSQGTGNSYEQYF. DNA of the CDR3: TGTGCCAGCAGCCAAGGGACAGGGAATTCCTACGAGCAGTACTTC. Drawing the rest from reference TRBV7-2 and TRBJ2-7, the complete variable domain is GAGVSQSPSNKVTEKGKDVELRCDPISGHTALYWYRQSLGQGLEFLIYFQGNSAPDKSGLPSDRFSAERTGGSVSTLTIQRTQQEDSAVYLCASSQGTGNSYEQYFGPGTRLTVT.

V and J are TRBV6-4 and TRBJ1-6, with TRBD1 matching 9 bases. Losses at the gene ends were 5 bases for V and 6 bases for J; bases not matched to a gene: 17. The length of the CDR3 is 19 residues. CDR1 is MRHNA and CDR2 is SNTAGT in the germline V gene. The CDR3 is CASSPNSRTGVGSNSPLHF. In nucleotides, the CDR3 is TGTGCCAGCAGTCCTAACTCTCGGACAGGGGTAGGAAGTAATTCACCCCTCCACTTT.

The chain carries TRBV11-3 and TRBJ2-3, with D tentatively TRBD2 (6 bases). The CDR3 length is 14 residues. Germline lookup yields CDR1 SGHNT and CDR2 YENEEA. V was cut by 3 bases and J by 2 bases, with 9 bases left in between. The CDR3 is CASSLTSSTDTQYF. Written as DNA, the CDR3 is TGTGCCAGCAGCTTGACTAGTTCCACAGATACGCAGTATTTT.

The CDR3, as DNA: TGTGCCAGCAGTCCCCGGAGGTCCTACAATGAGCAGTTCTTC. This gives the protein CASSPRRSYNEQFF. The rearrangement links TRBV6-5 to TRBJ2-1; TRBD2 might be the D (5 bases). The CDR3 is 14 amino acids. V shed 5 bases and J shed 1 base, with 9 bases lying between them. From germline, CDR1 is MNHEY and CDR2 SVGAGI.

This clone was observed once. The V gene is TRBV11-2, the J gene TRBJ1-4; D unresolved. With 5 bases removed from V and 8 bases from J, the gap between germline ends came to 18 bases. The V gene's germline CDR1 is SGHAT and CDR2 FQNNGV. CDR3 length equals 15 residues. CDR3 coding DNA: TGTGCCAGCAGCCCAAAGAGGAGGATAGGCGAAAAACTGTTTTTT. Its translation: CASSPKRRIGEKLFF.

The chain carries TRBV5-1 and TRBJ1-1; 11 nucleotides align to TRBD1. Per germline, CDR1 SGHRS and CDR2 YFSETQ. The CDR3 is made up of 15 amino acids. The V and J ends lost 5 bases and 1 base, in that order; junction bases with no gene match: 4. CDR3 region: CASSRTGGKNTEAFF. CDR3 nucleotide sequence: TGCGCCAGCAGTCGGACAGGGGGCAAGAACACTGAAGCTTTCTTT.

The rearrangement links TRBV30 to TRBJ2-2; a weak D match, TRBD1 (6 bases). Germline-derived CDR1 and CDR2 are GTSNPN and SVGIG (reference sequence). V was cut by 4 bases and J by 4 bases, with 16 bases left in between. There are 15 residues in the CDR3. CDR3 DNA: TGTGCCTGGACCGTGGGGGCAGGACTCACCGGGGAGCTGTTTTTT. Translation gives CAWTVGAGLTGELFF.

This sequence joins TRBV5-6 and TRBJ1-2; TRBD1 matches at 9 bases. CDR1 and CDR2 from the germline V gene are SGHDT and YYEEEE. The CDR3 covers 15 residues. With 9 bases clipped from V and 9 bases from J, the junction kept 18 bases outside the gene matches. This CDR3 reads CATSETSRDRVRYTF. The DNA for the CDR3 is TGTGCCACCTCGGAGACGTCCCGGGACAGGGTTCGCTACACCTTC.

V usage is TRBV19 and J usage is TRBJ1-1; the D is unclear. This CDR3 contains 17 residues. Germline V gene lookup returns CDR1 LNHDA and CDR2 SQIVND (reference sequence). Between the trimmed V and J ends, which lost 6 bases and 1 base, there was a span of 21 bases. CDR3 DNA sequence: TGTGCCAGTAGCAATTATCCCCCAGGAATAAGGAACACTGAAGCTTTCTTT. Translated: CASSNYPPGIRNTEAFF.

This chain links TRBV28 with TRBJ2-5; TRBD1 agrees at 12 bases. CDR1 and CDR2 from the germline V gene are MDHEN and SYDVKM. Trimming cost V 4 bases and J 5 bases; bases outside gene matches: 8. The CDR3 contains 16 residues. The CDR3 DNA follows: TGTGCCAGCAGTTCCCCCGGGACAGGGGGCAGGGAGACCCAGTACTTC. Amino acid sequence: CASSSPGTGGRETQYF.

The chain links TRBV4-3 to TRBJ1-6; no clear D gene. The V end was cut by 0 bases, the J end by 4 bases, with 7 bases between. CDR1 LGHNA and CDR2 YSLEER come from the germline V gene. This CDR3 contains 15 residues. The CDR3 here is CASSQDLQYNSPLHF. The CDR3 DNA sequence: TGCGCCAGCAGCCAAGACTTACAGTATAATTCACCCCTCCACTTT.

V usage is TRBV5-1 and J usage is TRBJ1-4; TRBD1 aligns across 8 bases. V dropped 4 bases and J dropped 4; count of bases not matched to a gene: 9. Germline values: CDR1 SGHRS, CDR2 YFSETQ. This CDR3 is built from 16 residues. The DNA for the CDR3 is TGCGCCAGCAGCCCGGGCAGGGGGCTGGGTAATGAAAAACTGTTTTTT. Translation gives CASSPGRGLGNEKLFF.

In nucleotides, the CDR3 is TGTGCCAGCAGCCCCGGGCGGTGGAGGGACACTGAAGCTTTCTTT. This codes for CASSPGRWRDTEAFF. The chain couples TRBV5-4 to TRBJ1-1; D ambiguous. CDR1 and CDR2 from the germline V gene are SGHNT and YYREEE (reference sequence). The CDR3 is 15 amino acids. V was trimmed by 4 bases and J by 3 bases, leaving 16 bases between them.

This chain links TRBV5-6 with TRBJ2-3, with D possibly being TRBD2 (6 bases). In germline, CDR1 is SGHDT, CDR2 YYEEEE. CDR3 length: 15 residues. The germline V and J ends were trimmed by 6 bases and 2 bases, with 16 bases remaining between them. CDR3 sequence (DNA): TGTGCCAGCACGGGGTCCGGGGGTGACACAGATACGCAGTATTTT. Amino acids: CASTGSGGDTDTQYF.

This clone was seen a single time. The chain recombines TRBV29-1 with TRBJ1-2, with D tentatively TRBD1 (5 bases). CDR1 SQVTM and CDR2 ANQGSEA come from the germline V gene. Trimming pared 4 bases from V and 2 bases from J, leaving 11 bases between. The CDR3 covers 13 residues. CDR3 sequence reads: CSVVQGRNYGYTF. CDR3 DNA sequence: TGCAGCGTTGTGCAGGGCAGGAACTATGGCTACACCTTC.

The DNA of the CDR3 is TGTGCCAGCAGCCTTGACGGGACAGGGTTATACGAGCAGTACTTC. Translated: CASSLDGTGLYEQYF. The chain combines TRBV7-2 with TRBJ2-7, with 9 bases lining up with TRBD1. The CDR3 length is 15 residues. V shed 5 bases, J shed 4 bases, and the junction held 9 bases outside the gene matches. CDR1 is SGHTA, CDR2 FQGNSA, per germline.

The rearrangement uses TRBV27 and TRBJ2-1, with 9 bases identical to TRBD1. Germline assignment: CDR1 MNHEY and CDR2 SMNVEV (reference sequence). V trimming: 3 bases; J trimming: 7 bases; junction bases outside the gene matches: 7. The CDR3 spans 15 residues. CDR3 DNA sequence: TGTGCCAGCAGTTTTACAGGGGGCGCTTGGAATGAGCAGTTCTTC. Its translation is CASSFTGGAWNEQFF.

This chain links TRBV19 with TRBJ1-5; D is uncertain. The CDR3 sequence is 15 residues long. With 7 bases removed from V and 6 bases from J, the gap between germline ends came to 19 bases. Germline-derived CDR1 and CDR2 are LNHDA and SQIVND (reference sequence). CDR3 protein: CASTALGGRGQPQHF. CDR3 DNA sequence: TGTGCCAGTACCGCTTTGGGAGGCCGCGGTCAGCCCCAGCATTTT.